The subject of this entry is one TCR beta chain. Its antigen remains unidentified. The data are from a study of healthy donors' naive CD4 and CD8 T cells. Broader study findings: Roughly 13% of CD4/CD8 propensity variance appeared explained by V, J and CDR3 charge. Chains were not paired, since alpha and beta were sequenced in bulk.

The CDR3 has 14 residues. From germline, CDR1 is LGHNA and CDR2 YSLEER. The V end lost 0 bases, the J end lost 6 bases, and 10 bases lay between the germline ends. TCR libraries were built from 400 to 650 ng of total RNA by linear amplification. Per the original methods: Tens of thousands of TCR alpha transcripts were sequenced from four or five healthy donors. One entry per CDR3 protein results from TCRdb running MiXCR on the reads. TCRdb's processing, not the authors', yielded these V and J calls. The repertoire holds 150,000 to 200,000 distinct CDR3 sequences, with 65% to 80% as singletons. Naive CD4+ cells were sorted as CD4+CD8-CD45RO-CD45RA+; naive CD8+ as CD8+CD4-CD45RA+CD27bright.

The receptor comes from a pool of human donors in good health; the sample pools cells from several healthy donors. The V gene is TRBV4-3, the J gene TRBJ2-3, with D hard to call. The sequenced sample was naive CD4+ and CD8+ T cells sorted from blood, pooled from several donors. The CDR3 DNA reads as TGCGCCAGCAGCCAAGATCCTGTTTCGGATACGCAGTATTTT. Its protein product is CASSQDPVSDTQYF.